The entry below gives a single T cell receptor (beta chain) sequence along with its context. What it binds is unknown. Treatment specified: approximately 9-day PBMC culture with coronavirus spike peptide pools or control peptides (ViraFEST assay). From the unexposed donor, CD4+ T cells were collected ahead of the COVID-19 pandemic (2011-2018). The data derive from a study of vaccination and CD4 T cells after COVID-19. The Oncomine TCR Beta short-read assay was what sequenced the DNA obtained from cultured CD4+ T cells. Using the QIAamp micro DNA kit, genomic DNA was extracted from the CD4+ T cells that had been cultured. TCRdb fed the PCR reads into MiXCR, producing one record per CDR3 protein. This table holds approximately 7,600 distinct CDR3 sequences, around a third found once. The CDR3 extends over 11 amino acids. Germline trimming cut 5 bases from V and 10 bases from J; bases unmatched to any gene: 0.

This receptor was taken from a human donor in good health. The sample comprised CD4+ T cells from blood, cultured in vitro. The chain combines TRBV12-3 or TRBV12-4 with TRBJ1-4; 8 positions match TRBD1. The CDR3 DNA follows: TGTGCCAGCAGTGACAGGGGAAAACTGTTTTTT. Translating gives CASSDRGKLFF.